The T cell receptor beta chain described here comes from a study of T-cell reconstitution after alpha-beta-depleted transplantation in children. This clonotype was counted between two and nine times. This CDR3 spans 14 amino acids. With 8 bases clipped from V and 4 bases from J, the junction kept 10 bases outside the gene matches. Germline CDR1 KGHDR, CDR2 SFDVKD. Preparation of the TCRbeta library involved a method that used unique molecular identifiers. Using its own MiXCR run on the PCR reads, TCRdb lists one record per CDR3 protein. The table shows about 270,000 distinct CDR3 sequences, with about a tenth occurring only once.

This TCR derives from a human donor who donated a stem cell graft to a child with SCID. Sequencing used PBMCs from the stem cell graft donor, obtained from the stem cell graft. V usage is TRBV24-1 and J usage is TRBJ2-7; 7 nucleotides match TRBD1. Here the CDR3 DNA reads TGTGCCACCACTTCTGACAGGGTAAGTTACGAGCAGTACTTC. Its translation is CATTSDRVSYEQYF.